These 22 T cell receptor beta chains were all obtained from the same sample, sequenced in a study of blood T cell repertoires in COVID-19. Clones were read by immunoSEQ multiplex PCR, and TCRdb kept only the in-frame ones, dropping some. The data show a few hundred thousand clones, with 89% seen just once and approximately 4.6% held by the top ten. Sequencing was carried out using peripheral blood. These receptors were collected from a woman aged 40-49 years who had recovered from COVID-19.

V and J are TRBV21-1 and TRBJ2-2; TRBD1 was called by the table and not checked on the DNA. TRBV21-1 has pseudogene status. This CDR3 region has 17 residues. The CDR3 region has the DNA TGTGCCAGCAGCAGGTTGAGGGGGCGCGGGGAATCCGGGGAGCTGTTTTTT. Protein: CASSRLRGRGESGELFF.

This clone was seen more than once but under ten times. V and J are TRBV5-4 and TRBJ1-6; D is ambiguous. The CDR3 spans 12 residues. Germline CDR1 is SGHNT and CDR2 is YYREEE (reference sequence). Trimming cost V 4 bases and J 9 bases, with 8 bases left between them. The CDR3 sequence: CASSTRGSPLHF. Here the CDR3 DNA reads TGTGCCAGCAGCACCCGAGGTTCACCCCTCCACTTT.

This clone appeared a single time. V usage is TRBV24-1 and J usage is TRBJ1-2; the D is unclear. The V gene's germline CDR1 is KGHDR and CDR2 SFDVKD. Trimming removed 3 bases at V and 4 bases at J, with 8 bases between. This CDR3 is 13 amino acids long. CDR3 sequence reads: CATSDQYSYGYTF. Written as DNA, the CDR3 is TGTGCCACCAGTGATCAATACAGCTATGGCTACACCTTC.

This sequence joins TRBV19 and TRBJ2-1; 11 bases align to TRBD2. V trimming: 3 bases; J trimming: 9 bases; junction bases outside the gene matches: 4. The germline V gene encodes CDR1 LNHDA and CDR2 SQIVND (reference sequence). The CDR3 length is 14 residues. The CDR3 loop reads CASSMGLAVGEQFF. In DNA form, the CDR3 reads TGTGCCAGTAGTATGGGACTAGCGGTGGGTGAGCAGTTCTTC.

The rearrangement joins TRBV12-3 or TRBV12-4 to TRBJ2-7; TRBD2 aligns across 8 bases. The CDR3 consists of 12 residues. V was pared by 6 bases and J by 6 bases, with 4 bases of the junction left unmatched. The CDR3 loop is CASSPGGGEQYF. CDR3 DNA sequence: TGTGCCAGCAGCCCGGGGGGGGGCGAGCAGTACTTC.

The rearrangement joins TRBV9 to TRBJ2-1; 12 bases fit TRBD2. Unmatched junction bases numbered 5, after V lost 3 bases and J lost 7 bases. The CDR3 has 15 residues. Germline lookup yields CDR1 SGDLS and CDR2 YYNGEE. Here the CDR3 reads CASSATSGGFNEQFF. For the CDR3, the DNA is TGTGCCAGCAGCGCGACTAGCGGGGGTTTTAATGAGCAGTTCTTC.

This chain links TRBV5-5 with TRBJ2-7; D may be TRBD2 (5 bases). Germline lookup yields CDR1 SGHKS and CDR2 YYEKEE (reference sequence). The CDR3 consists of 14 residues. Trimming pared 6 bases from V and 2 bases from J, leaving 15 bases between. The CDR3 here is CASIPYPGAYEQYF. The CDR3 DNA reads TGTGCCAGCATTCCTTACCCCGGGGCCTACGAGCAGTACTTC.

This chain uses TRBV20-1 with TRBJ2-7, with 11 bases aligning to TRBD2. This CDR3 spans 16 amino acids. Germline CDR1 reads DFQATT; CDR2 reads SNEGSKA (reference sequence). V lost 3 bases and J lost 0; bases outside the gene matches: 7. The CDR3 is CSASPSGGFSSYEQYF. CDR3 DNA sequence: TGCAGTGCTAGTCCTAGCGGGGGGTTCAGCTCCTACGAGCAGTACTTC.

The chain employs TRBV7-2 and TRBJ2-3, with 8 positions matching TRBD2. The junction had 17 bases not matched to a gene; V was cut back by 7 bases and J by 8 bases. Germline V gene sequence: CDR1 SGHTA, CDR2 FQGNSA. The CDR3 runs 16 residues. CDR3 sequence (DNA): TGTGCCAGCAACATGAGAGGGGCAAGCGGGGGCTCTACGCAGTATTTT. Translated, it gives CASNMRGASGGSTQYF.

The V and J genes are TRBV19 and TRBJ1-1; no clear D gene. CDR3 size: 15 residues. Trimming took off 11 bases at V and 5 bases at J, with 24 bases between the two ends. CDR1 and CDR2 (germline): LNHDA, SQIVND (reference sequence). CDR3 in amino acids: CASSSLGGLWTEAFF. The CDR3 nucleotides are TGTGCCTCCTCGTCCCTGGGAGGATTATGGACTGAAGCTTTCTTT.

The gene calls are TRBV28 and TRBJ2-7; D might be TRBD1 (5 bases). Trimming removed 6 bases at V and 2 bases at J, with 11 bases between. Germline V gene sequence: CDR1 MDHEN, CDR2 SYDVKM. The CDR3 contains 13 residues. The DNA for the CDR3 is TGTGCCAGCAGCTCCGACAGCCCCTACGAGCAGTACTTC. This encodes CASSSDSPYEQYF.

The CDR3 reads CASGTRLEQYF. CDR3 sequence (DNA): TGTGCCAGCGGAACCAGGTTGGAGCAGTACTTC. The chain carries TRBV6-5 and TRBJ2-7, with D unclear. Trimming cost V 8 bases and J 7 bases, with 12 bases left between them. CDR3 length: 11 amino acids. CDR1 and CDR2 from the germline V gene are MNHEY and SVGAGI.

The gene calls are TRBV19 and TRBJ2-3, with 8 bases identical to TRBD2. This CDR3 contains 16 residues. V shed 2 bases and J 5 bases; nucleotides not matched to a gene: 9. Germline V gene lookup returns CDR1 LNHDA and CDR2 SQIVND (reference sequence). The CDR3 region is CASSISRGAALDTQYF. The CDR3 bases are TGTGCCAGTAGTATATCGCGGGGGGCGGCTTTAGATACGCAGTATTTT.

This chain links TRBV4-1 with TRBJ1-1; TRBD1 agrees at 8 bases. CDR3 size: 15 residues. The germline CDR1 and CDR2 sequences are MGHRA and YSYEKL. Germline trimming cut 0 bases from V and 4 bases from J; bases unmatched to any gene: 4. This CDR3 is CASSQDQGAGTEAFF. The CDR3 nucleotides read TGCGCCAGCAGCCAAGACCAGGGGGCAGGCACTGAAGCTTTCTTT.

The rearrangement uses TRBV5-4 and TRBJ2-1; 8 nucleotides agree with TRBD2. CDR3 length equals 16 residues. CDR1 is SGHNT, CDR2 YYREEE, per germline (reference sequence). V shed 4 bases and J 1 base; nucleotides not matched to a gene: 7. The CDR3 DNA is TGTGCCAGCAGCCCTCGGGGGGGCCAATCCTACAATGAGCAGTTCTTC. Encoded protein: CASSPRGGQSYNEQFF.

The rearrangement uses TRBV21-1 and TRBJ2-7; TRBD1 is the table's D call and was not checked against the DNA. TRBV21-1 is noted as a pseudogene. The CDR3 runs to 14 residues. Here the CDR3 reads CASSKAPDIREQYV. In DNA, the CDR3 is TGTGCCAGCAGCAAAGCTCCAGACATCAGGGAGCAGTACGTC.

This chain uses TRBV19 with TRBJ1-2; 8 bases align to TRBD1. The CDR3 covers 13 residues. J gave up 8 bases and V 5 bases, and 7 bases lay outside the gene matches. Germline V gene lookup returns CDR1 LNHDA and CDR2 SQIVND (reference sequence). CDR3 nucleotides: TGTGCCAGTAGTCCGACAGGGGCCTACGGCTACACCTTC. Translation: CASSPTGAYGYTF.

The chain joins TRBV27 to TRBJ1-2; 9 bases fit TRBD1. CDR3 length: 19 residues. V was pared by 5 bases and J by 3 bases, with 19 bases of the junction left unmatched. CDR1 and CDR2 from the germline V gene are MNHEY and SMNVEV (reference sequence). Here the CDR3 DNA reads TGTGCCAGCAGTCCATACAAAACAGGGGGCGCGGGATTCGACTATGGCTACACCTTC. Amino acids: CASSPYKTGGAGFDYGYTF.

The chain uses TRBV18 and TRBJ2-1, with TRBD1 as a possible D gene (6 bases). V lost 6 bases to trimming and J lost 3 bases, with 15 bases between them. Germline CDR1 KGHSH, CDR2 LQKENI. The CDR3 spans 15 residues. The CDR3 spells CASSPDRRRYNEQFF. The CDR3 DNA follows: TGTGCCAGCTCGCCCGACAGGCGCCGCTACAATGAGCAGTTCTTC.

V and J are TRBV2 and TRBJ1-6; 8 bases line up with TRBD1. The germline V gene encodes CDR1 SNHLY and CDR2 FYNNEI. The CDR3 spans 15 residues. V trimming: 6 bases; J trimming: 9 bases; junction bases outside the gene matches: 10. CDR3 residues: CASRGGTGESSPLHF. DNA of the CDR3: TGTGCCAGCAGAGGAGGGACAGGCGAAAGTTCACCCCTCCACTTT. The variable domain in full, with the rest retrieved from reference TRBV2 and TRBJ1-6, is EPEVTQTPSHQVTQMGQEVILRCVPISNHLYFYWYRQILGQKVEFLVSFYNNEISEKSEIFDDQFSVERPDGSNFTLKIRSTKLEDSAMYFCASRGGTGESSPLHFGNGTRLTVT.

The rearrangement links TRBV10-3 to TRBJ1-1, with 9 bases that match TRBD1. CDR1 ENHRY and CDR2 SYGVKD come from the germline V gene. This CDR3 has 15 residues. Trimming at V came to 6 bases and at J to 7 bases, leaving 12 bases not matched to a gene. CDR3 residues: CAISSGTGRPSEAFF. For the CDR3, the DNA is TGTGCCATCAGCTCCGGGACAGGGCGACCGAGTGAAGCTTTCTTT.

V and J are TRBV10-3 and TRBJ1-2; TRBD1 agrees at 7 bases. This CDR3 is built from 13 residues. The junction had 9 bases not matched to a gene; V was cut back by 10 bases and J by 4 bases. Germline CDR1 and CDR2: ENHRY and SYGVKD. The CDR3 loop reads CATKRQGGYGYTF. CDR3 nucleotide sequence: TGTGCCACCAAAAGACAGGGTGGCTATGGCTACACCTTC.